The present T cell receptor (beta chain) was sequenced within a study of OX40 agonist ivuxolimab in advanced cancers. The wider study: Ivuxolimab was administered intravenously to patients at 0.01 to 10 mg/kg every 2 weeks.

The repertoire was sequenced with immunoSEQ multiplex PCR; TCRdb's copy has only in-frame clones and lacks some. Of tens of thousands of clones listed, just under 95% are singletons. This CDR3 has 17 residues. V lost 2 bases and J lost 0, with 16 bases in between. Looked up from germline, CDR1 is MDHEN and CDR2 is SYDVKM. The sequence was obtained from an adult with an advanced solid tumor such as melanoma, head and neck, liver or kidney cancer. This rearrangement joins TRBV28 to TRBJ1-2; D may be TRBD1 (5 bases). Sequenced here: CD4+ or CD8+ T cells sorted from blood, sampled in a trial of the OX40 agonist ivuxolimab. Here the CDR3 reads CASSLPQGLGANYGYTF. CDR3 DNA: TGTGCCAGCAGTTTACCCCAGGGACTGGGAGCTAACTATGGCTACACCTTC.